What follows is one TCR beta chain and its context. The RNA input was about 0.5 to 1 ug, and it was reverse transcribed with random hexamers. TCRdb passed the immunoSEQ multiplex PCR reads through MiXCR, listing each CDR3 protein once. The data show roughly 130,000 distinct CDR3 sequences, approximately 96% seen once. The data derive from a study of CD8 T cells in Susac syndrome. Germline V gene data show CDR1 as MNHEY and CDR2 as SVGEGT. The trim removed 8 bases at V and 4 bases at J, leaving 12 bases unmatched. The CDR3 totals 16 residues. Sample: CD4+ T cells from PBMCs. The clonotype comes from a human donor with Susac syndrome. The genes are TRBV6-2 or TRBV6-3 and TRBJ2-1; TRBD2 aligns across 9 bases. CDR3 bases: TGTGCCAGCCGAACTCTTCAGCGGGAGGTTTACAATGAGCAGTTCTTC. Protein: CASRTLQREVYNEQFF.